The 20 T cell receptor beta chains listed next were all sequenced from one sample in a study of regulatory T cells in long-lasting Graves disease. The time point here: newly diagnosed GD, antithyroid drugs for less than 3 months. There was RNA extracted from PBMCs, and the TCR library was made from it. Arm-PCR with iRepertoire HTBI primers amplified the CDR3 regions for these TCR beta libraries. TCRdb re-analysed the multiplex PCR reads in MiXCR, keeping a single row per CDR3 protein. In the table there are approximately 400,000 distinct CDR3 sequences, about 15% of which are singletons. This sample also appeared in a second study, on T cells in Graves' hyperthyroidism and ophthalmopathy.

Sequencing used peripheral blood mononuclear cells (PBMCs), obtained at new diagnosis, from a patient treated with antithyroid drugs. The origin of the receptors is a woman in her thirties with Graves disease.

This clonotype was seen repeatedly, ten times or more. This sequence joins TRBV6-2 or TRBV6-3 and TRBJ2-1; 7 bases are shared with TRBD1. CDR1 is MNHEY, CDR2 SVGEGT, per germline. V trimming: 2 bases; J trimming: 7 bases; junction bases outside the gene matches: 5. CDR3 size: 14 residues. CDR3 amino acids: CASSYRGTENEQFF. For the CDR3, the DNA is TGTGCCAGCAGTTACAGGGGGACAGAGAATGAGCAGTTCTTC.

This clonotype came up many times. The rearrangement joins TRBV13 to TRBJ1-1; D is ambiguous. Germline CDR1 PRHDT, CDR2 FYEKMQ (reference sequence). V was pared by 5 bases and J by 4 bases, with 11 bases between. The length of the CDR3 is 13 residues. The CDR3 reads CASSPPFATEAFF. The CDR3 nucleotides are TGTGCCAGCAGCCCCCCCTTTGCCACTGAAGCTTTCTTT.

This clonotype was seen at least ten times. CDR3 amino acids: CSGSNSYNEQFF. The CDR3 nucleotides are TGCAGCGGTAGTAATTCCTACAATGAGCAGTTCTTC. The genes are TRBV29-1 and TRBJ2-1; D gene unclear. The CDR3 extends over 12 amino acids. Trimming removed 7 bases from V and 1 base from J, with 8 bases in between. Germline CDR1 SQVTM, CDR2 ANQGSEA.

This clonotype was recorded at least ten times. This chain links TRBV25-1 with TRBJ1-1; D not resolved. V lost 0 bases to trimming and J lost 4 bases, with 12 bases between them. Germline V gene data show CDR1 as MGHDK and CDR2 as SYGVNS. CDR3 size: 15 residues. CDR3 sequence reads: CASSEYRTLGTEAFF. In DNA form, the CDR3 reads TGTGCCAGCAGTGAATATCGTACCTTGGGCACTGAAGCTTTCTTT.

This clonotype was found many times. The chain has TRBV5-8 and TRBJ2-7; D could derive from TRBD1 or TRBD2 (6 bases each). There are 13 residues in the CDR3. Germline V CDR1 and CDR2: SGHTS, YDEGEE. The V end was cut by 2 bases, the J end by 3 bases, with 9 bases between. The chain's CDR3 is CASSFGGYYEQYF. In nucleotides, the CDR3 is TGTGCCAGCAGCTTCGGGGGCTACTACGAGCAGTACTTC. The variable domain in full, completed from reference TRBV5-8 and TRBJ2-7, reads EAGVTQSPTHLIKTRGQQATLRCSPISGHTSVYWYQQALGLGLQFLLWYDEGEERNRGNFPPRFSGRQFPNYSSELNVNALELEDSALYLCASSFGGYYEQYFGPGTRLTVT.

In this sample, this clonotype turned up many times. The J gene is TRBJ1-1, the V gene TRBV11-2; D might be TRBD1 (6 bases). The V and J ends lost 7 bases and 4 bases respectively, with 31 bases between them. Germline CDR1 reads SGHAT; CDR2 reads FQNNGV. The length of the CDR3 is 19 residues. The CDR3: CASIATPTTGIEGGTEAFF. The CDR3, as DNA: TGTGCCAGCATCGCTACCCCTACAACAGGGATCGAGGGTGGCACTGAAGCTTTCTTT.

This clonotype was detected ten times or more. This chain connects TRBV7-2 to TRBJ2-7; TRBD1 matches 7 bases. Germline CDR1 is SGHTA and CDR2 is FQGNSA. Trimming cost V 5 bases and J 2 bases; bases outside gene matches: 6. The CDR3 spans 14 residues. The CDR3 DNA reads as TGTGCCAGCAGCACCAGACAGGGTCCCTACGAGCAGTACTTC. Residues: CASSTRQGPYEQYF.

A word on this clonotype: A read error may be the cause here, since a much bigger clone is one base away. V is TRBV7-9 and J is TRBJ2-7; D possibly corresponds to TRBD1 (5 bases). Germline V gives CDR1 SEHNR, CDR2 FQNEAQ (reference sequence). The CDR3 covers 13 residues. V was cut by 1 base and J by 5 bases, with 9 bases left in between. The CDR3 is CASSLDTGHEQYF. In DNA form, the CDR3 reads TGTGCCAGCAGCTTAGACACAGGCCACGAGCAGTACTTC.

This clonotype appeared a few times. This rearrangement joins TRBV2 to TRBJ1-4; no clear D. Trimming cost V 3 bases and J 3 bases, with 14 bases left between them. The CDR3 runs 16 residues. Germline CDR1 is SNHLY and CDR2 is FYNNEI. CDR3 DNA sequence: TGTGCCAGCAGTGATTGGACCCTCGCAGCTAATGAAAAACTGTTTTTT. Amino acid sequence: CASSDWTLAANEKLFF. The full variable domain, completed using reference TRBV2 and TRBJ1-4, is EPEVTQTPSHQVTQMGQEVILRCVPISNHLYFYWYRQILGQKVEFLVSFYNNEISEKSEIFDDQFSVERPDGSNFTLKIRSTKLEDSAMYFCASSDWTLAANEKLFFGSGTQLSVL.

Ten or more counts support this clonotype. The chain uses TRBV7-8 and TRBJ2-1; the D gene is possibly TRBD2 (5 bases). The CDR3 is 18 amino acids. The V gene lost 5 bases and the J gene lost 0 bases, with 20 bases spanning the gap. The germline CDR1 and CDR2 sequences are SGHVS and FQNEAQ. The CDR3 bases are TGTGCCAGCAGCCCCCGGGAAGTAGCGCCAAGCTCCTACAATGAGCAGTTCTTC. As protein: CASSPREVAPSSYNEQFF.

In its sample, this clonotype was seen many times. The chain couples TRBV28 to TRBJ2-1, with D unresolved. V lost 7 bases and J lost 0, with 13 bases in between. Germline values: CDR1 MDHEN, CDR2 SYDVKM. The CDR3 sequence is 15 residues long. CDR3 bases: TGTGCCAGCAAATTCTCAGGTAGCTCCTACAATGAGCAGTTCTTC. Its translation is CASKFSGSSYNEQFF.

The sample holds many counts of this clonotype. V usage is TRBV14 and J usage is TRBJ2-7; D possibly matches TRBD1 or TRBD2 (5 bases each). Trimming stripped 2 bases from V and 0 bases from J, with 17 bases between. There are 17 residues in the CDR3. The V gene's germline CDR1 is SGHDN and CDR2 FVKESK. CDR3: CASSQYWGTESSYEQYF. CDR3 coding DNA: TGTGCCAGCAGCCAATACTGGGGGACCGAGAGCTCCTACGAGCAGTACTTC.

This clonotype was counted between two and nine times. A junction end diverges from the germline sequence, so it may reflect a read error. The chain is built from TRBV15 and TRBJ1-1, with 7 bases matching TRBD1. Per germline, CDR1 LNHNV and CDR2 YYDKDF (reference sequence). CDR3 size: 16 residues. CDR3 sequence reads: CATSRGAGGGGTESFF. The CDR3 DNA is TGTGCCACCAGCAGAGGTGCAGGGGGTGGTGGCACTGAATCTTTCTTT. The whole variable domain, filled in from reference TRBV15 and TRBJ1-1, reads DAMVIQNPRYQVTQFGKPVTLSCSQTLNHNVMYWYQQKSSQAPKLLFHYYDKDFNNEADTPDNFQSRRPNTSFCFLDIRSPGLGDTAMYLCATSRGAGGGGTESFFGQGTRLTVV.

This clonotype was picked up many times. The chain is built from TRBV28 and TRBJ1-1, with unresolved D. CDR3 length: 15 amino acids. From germline, CDR1 is MDHEN and CDR2 SYDVKM. V was pared by 1 base and J by 8 bases, with 17 bases between. The CDR3 here is CASSLSARNTVEAFF. CDR3 DNA: TGTGCCAGCAGTTTATCGGCCAGGAACACCGTGGAAGCTTTCTTT.

J is TRBJ2-2 and V is TRBV12-3 or TRBV12-4; 8 bases map to TRBD1. The V gene end was trimmed by 5 bases and the J gene end by 7 bases; junction bases not matched to a gene: 9. CDR3 length equals 15 residues. The chain's CDR3 is CASSPLTGAGGELFF. The CDR3 DNA sequence: TGTGCCAGCAGTCCCCTGACAGGGGCAGGCGGGGAGCTGTTTTTT.

This clonotype was recorded at least ten times. The chain employs TRBV11-2 and TRBJ2-1; weak D call: TRBD2 (6 bases). CDR1 is SGHAT and CDR2 is FQNNGV in the germline V gene. V shed 2 bases and J shed 8 bases, with 22 bases lying between them. This CDR3 region has 17 residues. The DNA for the CDR3 is TGTGCCAGCAGCTTACTTAGCGGAACTACCTTACAAGATGAGCAGTTCTTC. The encoded protein is CASSLLSGTTLQDEQFF.

This clonotype was counted many times. The rearrangement uses TRBV9 and TRBJ2-1, with 11 bases that match TRBD2. From germline, CDR1 is SGDLS and CDR2 YYNGEE. The CDR3 is made up of 16 amino acids. The V segment lost 0 bases and the J segment 2 bases; nucleotides outside the gene matches: 1. Here the CDR3 reads CASSVGLAGTYNEQFF. CDR3 bases: TGTGCCAGCAGCGTAGGACTAGCGGGGACCTACAATGAGCAGTTCTTC.

The gene calls are TRBV19 and TRBJ2-1; D ambiguous. This CDR3 has 15 amino acids. Looked up from germline, CDR1 is LNHDA and CDR2 is SQIVND (reference sequence). V shed 1 base and J shed 5 bases, with 12 bases lying between them. DNA of the CDR3: TGTGCCAGTAGTATAGTCGACTTACACCACAATGAGCAGTTCTTC. Translated, it gives CASSIVDLHHNEQFF.

This clonotype was seen a few times. The chain carries TRBV29-1 and TRBJ2-1; D is uncertain. CDR3 length: 13 residues. V lost 6 bases to trimming and J lost 4 bases, with 13 bases between them. Germline values: CDR1 SQVTM, CDR2 ANQGSEA. Written as DNA, the CDR3 is TGCAGCGTCCCCGGATTATTGTACAATGAGCAGTTCTTC. This gives the protein CSVPGLLYNEQFF.

The chain uses TRBV9 and TRBJ1-1; D gene uncertain. This CDR3 comprises 13 residues. Germline CDR1 and CDR2: SGDLS and YYNGEE. Between the trimmed V and J ends, which lost 1 base and 0 bases, there was a span of 4 bases. The CDR3 is CASSVFLNTEAFF. CDR3 DNA sequence: TGTGCCAGCAGCGTATTCCTGAACACTGAAGCTTTCTTT. Complete variable domain (other parts from reference TRBV9 and TRBJ1-1): DSGVTQTPKHLITATGQRVTLRCSPRSGDLSVYWYQQSLDQGLQFLIQYYNGEERAKGNILERFSAQQFPDLHSELNLSSLELGDSALYFCASSVFLNTEAFFGQGTRLTVV.